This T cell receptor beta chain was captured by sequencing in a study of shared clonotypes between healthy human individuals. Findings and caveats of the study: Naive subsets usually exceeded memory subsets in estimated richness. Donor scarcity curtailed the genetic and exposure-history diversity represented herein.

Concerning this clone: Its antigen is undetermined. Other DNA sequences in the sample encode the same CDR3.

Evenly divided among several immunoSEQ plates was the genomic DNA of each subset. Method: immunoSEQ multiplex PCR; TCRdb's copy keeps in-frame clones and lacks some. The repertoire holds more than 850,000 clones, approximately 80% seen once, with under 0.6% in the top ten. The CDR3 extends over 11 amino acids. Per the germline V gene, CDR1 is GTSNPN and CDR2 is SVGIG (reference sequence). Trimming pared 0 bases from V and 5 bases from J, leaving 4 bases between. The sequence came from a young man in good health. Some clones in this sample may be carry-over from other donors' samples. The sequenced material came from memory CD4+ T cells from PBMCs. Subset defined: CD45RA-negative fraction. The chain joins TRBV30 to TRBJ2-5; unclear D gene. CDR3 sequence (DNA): TGTGCCTGGAGTGTAGAGGAGACCCAGTACTTC. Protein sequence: CAWSVEETQYF. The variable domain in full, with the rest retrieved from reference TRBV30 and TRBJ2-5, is SQTIHQWPATLVQPVGSPLSLECTVEGTSNPNLYWYRQAAGRGLQLLFYSVGIGQISSEVPQNLSASRPQDRQFILSSKKLLLSDSGFYLCAWSVEETQYFGPGTRLLVL.